This T cell receptor beta chain emerged from a study of post-analysis software for immune sequencing data. On the study more broadly: Some patients lacked subtype; others had relapsing-remitting, secondary progressive or progressive-relapsing disease.

Whole-study findings and limits: TRBV5-6, TRBV5-1 and TRBV20-1 belonged to a set of roughly 5 TRBV segments that were more frequent in patients than controls. Multiple sclerosis patients had significantly lower normalized Chao1 diversity than controls.

Remarks on this clonotype: Its antigen remains unidentified.

The length of the CDR3 is 14 residues. From germline, CDR1 is PRHDT and CDR2 FYEKMQ (reference sequence). Trimming stripped 5 bases from V and 0 bases from J, with 10 bases between. Unique molecular identifiers were carried by the TCR beta cDNA libraries. One entry per CDR3 protein results from TCRdb running MiXCR on the PCR reads. The table shows around 710,000 distinct CDR3 sequences, with roughly 50% occurring only once. Sample: blood. This chain joins TRBV13 and TRBJ2-5; D remains unclear. The clonotype comes from a girl aged 5-17 years with multiple sclerosis. Written as DNA, the CDR3 is TGTGCCAGCAGCACCCGGACGGACCAAGAGACCCAGTACTTC. Translation: CASSTRTDQETQYF.